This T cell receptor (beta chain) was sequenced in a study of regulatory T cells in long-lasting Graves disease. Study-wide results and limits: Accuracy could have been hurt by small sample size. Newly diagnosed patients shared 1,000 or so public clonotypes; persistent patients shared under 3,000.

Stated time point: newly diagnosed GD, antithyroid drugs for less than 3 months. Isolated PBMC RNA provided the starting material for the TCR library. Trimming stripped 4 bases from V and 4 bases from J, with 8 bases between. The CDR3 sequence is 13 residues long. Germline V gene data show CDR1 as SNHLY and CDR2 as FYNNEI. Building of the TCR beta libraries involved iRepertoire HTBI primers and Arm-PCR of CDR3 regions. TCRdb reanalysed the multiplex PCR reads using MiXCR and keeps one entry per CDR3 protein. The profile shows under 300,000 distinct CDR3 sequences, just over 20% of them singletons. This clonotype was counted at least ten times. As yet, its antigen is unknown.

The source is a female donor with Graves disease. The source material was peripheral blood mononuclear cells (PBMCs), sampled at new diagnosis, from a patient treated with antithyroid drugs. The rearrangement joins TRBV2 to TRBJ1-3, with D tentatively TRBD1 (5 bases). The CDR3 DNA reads TGTGCCAGCAGTGTCAGGGAAGGAAACACCATATATTTT. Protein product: CASSVREGNTIYF.